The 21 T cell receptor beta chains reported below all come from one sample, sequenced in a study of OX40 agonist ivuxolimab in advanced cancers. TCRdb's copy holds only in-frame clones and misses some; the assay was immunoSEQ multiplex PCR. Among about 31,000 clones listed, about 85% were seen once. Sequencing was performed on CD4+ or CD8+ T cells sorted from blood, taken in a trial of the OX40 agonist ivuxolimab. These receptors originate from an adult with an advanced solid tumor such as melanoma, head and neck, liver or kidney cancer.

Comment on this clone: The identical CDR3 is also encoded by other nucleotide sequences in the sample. CDR3 protein: CSSDRGSYTF. CDR3 nucleotides: TGCAGTTCAGACAGGGGCAGCTACACCTTC. The V call is TRBV20-1, the J call TRBJ1-2, with TRBD1 matching 8 bases. Trimming cost V 8 bases and J 9 bases; bases outside gene matches: 5. The CDR3 totals 10 residues. CDR1 is DFQATT and CDR2 is SNEGSKA in the germline V gene (reference sequence).

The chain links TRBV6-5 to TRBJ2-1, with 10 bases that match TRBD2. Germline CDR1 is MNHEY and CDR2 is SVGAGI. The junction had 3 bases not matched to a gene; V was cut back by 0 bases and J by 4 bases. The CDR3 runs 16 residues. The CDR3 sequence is CASSYSRAGGYNEQFF. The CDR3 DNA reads TGTGCCAGCAGTTACTCCCGAGCGGGAGGGTACAATGAGCAGTTCTTC.

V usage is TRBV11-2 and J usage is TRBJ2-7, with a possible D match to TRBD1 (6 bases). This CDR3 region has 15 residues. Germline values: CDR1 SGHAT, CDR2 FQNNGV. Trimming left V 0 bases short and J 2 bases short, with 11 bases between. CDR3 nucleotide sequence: TGTGCCAGCAGCTTAGATCCCGGGACAACCTACGAGCAGTACTTC. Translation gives CASSLDPGTTYEQYF. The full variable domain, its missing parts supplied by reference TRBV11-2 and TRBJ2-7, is EAGVAQSPRYKIIEKRQSVAFWCNPISGHATLYWYQQILGQGPKLLIQFQNNGVVDDSQLPKDRFSAERLKGVDSTLKIQPAKLEDSAVYLCASSLDPGTTYEQYFGPGTRLTVT.

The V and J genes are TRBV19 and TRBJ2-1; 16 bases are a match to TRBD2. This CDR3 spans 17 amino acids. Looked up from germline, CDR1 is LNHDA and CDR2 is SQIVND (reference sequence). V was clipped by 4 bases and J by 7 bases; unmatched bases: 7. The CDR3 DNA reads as TGTGCCAGTAGTACCGGGACTAGCGGGAGGGCCTGGAATGAGCAGTTCTTC. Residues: CASSTGTSGRAWNEQFF.

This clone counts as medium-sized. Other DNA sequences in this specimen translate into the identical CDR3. The DNA of the CDR3 is TGTGCCAGCAGTGAAGCGGCAGGCTACACCTTC. Translating it yields CASSEAAGYTF. The rearrangement joins TRBV6-1 to TRBJ1-2; D is unresolved. V dropped 0 bases and J dropped 8 bases, with 4 bases sitting between them. The CDR3 runs to 11 residues. Germline V lookup: CDR1 MNHNS, CDR2 SASEGT.

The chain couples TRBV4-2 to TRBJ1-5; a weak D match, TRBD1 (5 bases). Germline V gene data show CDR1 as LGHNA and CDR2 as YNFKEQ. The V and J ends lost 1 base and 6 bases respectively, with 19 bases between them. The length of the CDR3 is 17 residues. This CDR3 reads CASSQVTGPGGTQPQHF. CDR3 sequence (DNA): TGTGCCAGCAGCCAAGTAACAGGCCCGGGTGGTACTCAGCCCCAGCATTTT.

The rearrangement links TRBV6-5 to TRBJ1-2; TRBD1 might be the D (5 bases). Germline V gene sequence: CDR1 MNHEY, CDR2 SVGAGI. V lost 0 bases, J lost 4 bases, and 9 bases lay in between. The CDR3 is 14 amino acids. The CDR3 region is CASSYSQGGYGYTF. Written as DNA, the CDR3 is TGTGCCAGCAGTTACTCGCAGGGAGGCTATGGCTACACCTTC.

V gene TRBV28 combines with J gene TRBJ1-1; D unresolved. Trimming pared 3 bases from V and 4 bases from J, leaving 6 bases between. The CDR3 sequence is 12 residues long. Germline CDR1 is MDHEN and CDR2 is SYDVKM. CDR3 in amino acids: CASSFGSTEAFF. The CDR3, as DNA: TGTGCCAGCAGTTTTGGGAGCACTGAAGCTTTCTTT.

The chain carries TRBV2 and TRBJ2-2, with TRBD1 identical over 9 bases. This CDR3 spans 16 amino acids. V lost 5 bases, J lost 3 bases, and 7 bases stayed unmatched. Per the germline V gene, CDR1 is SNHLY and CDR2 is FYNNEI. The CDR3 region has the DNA TGTGCCAGCAGTTATCCGGGACAGGGAGACACCGGGGAGCTGTTTTTT. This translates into CASSYPGQGDTGELFF.

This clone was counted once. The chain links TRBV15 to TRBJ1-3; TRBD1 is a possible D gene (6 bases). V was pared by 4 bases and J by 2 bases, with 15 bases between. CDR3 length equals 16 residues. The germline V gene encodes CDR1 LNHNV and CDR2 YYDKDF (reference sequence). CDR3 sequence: CATSKTSTGTGNTIYF. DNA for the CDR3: TGTGCCACCAGCAAAACCTCGACAGGAACTGGAAACACCATATATTTT.

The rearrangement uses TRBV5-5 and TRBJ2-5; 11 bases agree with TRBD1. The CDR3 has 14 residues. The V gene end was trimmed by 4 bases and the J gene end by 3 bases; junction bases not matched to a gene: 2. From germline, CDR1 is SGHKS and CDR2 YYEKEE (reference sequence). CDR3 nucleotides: TGTGCCAGCAGCGGGGACAGGGGGGAAGAGACCCAGTACTTC. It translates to CASSGDRGEETQYF.

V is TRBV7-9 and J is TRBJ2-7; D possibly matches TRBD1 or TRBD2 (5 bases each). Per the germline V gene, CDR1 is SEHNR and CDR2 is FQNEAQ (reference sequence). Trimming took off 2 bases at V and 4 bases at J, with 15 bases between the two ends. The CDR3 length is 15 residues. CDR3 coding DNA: TGTGCCAGCAGCTTAACGGCGCCCGGGACGTACGAGCAGTACTTC. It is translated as CASSLTAPGTYEQYF.

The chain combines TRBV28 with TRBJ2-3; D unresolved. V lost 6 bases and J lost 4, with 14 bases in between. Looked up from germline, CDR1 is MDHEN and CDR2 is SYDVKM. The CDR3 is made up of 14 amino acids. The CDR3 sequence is CASRPGFRADTQYF. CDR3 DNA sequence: TGTGCCAGCAGACCCGGGTTTCGCGCAGATACGCAGTATTTT.

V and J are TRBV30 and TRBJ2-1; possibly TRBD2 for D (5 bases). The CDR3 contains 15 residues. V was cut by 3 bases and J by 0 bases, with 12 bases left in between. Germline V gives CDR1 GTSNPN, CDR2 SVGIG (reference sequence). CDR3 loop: CAWSLDSNSYNEQFF. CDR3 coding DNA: TGTGCCTGGAGCTTGGACTCGAACTCCTACAATGAGCAGTTCTTC.

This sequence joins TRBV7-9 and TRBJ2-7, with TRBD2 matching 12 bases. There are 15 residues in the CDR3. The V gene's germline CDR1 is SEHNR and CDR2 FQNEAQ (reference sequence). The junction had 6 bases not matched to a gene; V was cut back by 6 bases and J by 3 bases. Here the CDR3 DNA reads TGTGCCAGCAGAGAACTAGCGGGAGGCCACTACGAGCAGTACTTC. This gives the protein CASRELAGGHYEQYF.

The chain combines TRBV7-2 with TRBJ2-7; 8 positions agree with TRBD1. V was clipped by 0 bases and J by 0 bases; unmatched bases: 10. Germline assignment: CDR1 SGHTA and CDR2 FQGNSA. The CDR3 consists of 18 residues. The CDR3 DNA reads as TGTGCCAGCAGCTTAGCTTTTAAGGGGGGACAGGTCTCCTACGAGCAGTACTTC. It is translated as CASSLAFKGGQVSYEQYF.

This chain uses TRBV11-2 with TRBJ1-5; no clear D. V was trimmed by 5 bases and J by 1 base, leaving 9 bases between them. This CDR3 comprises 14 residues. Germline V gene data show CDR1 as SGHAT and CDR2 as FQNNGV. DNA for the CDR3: TGTGCCAGCAGCCACATCGAGAGCAATCAGCCCCAGCATTTT. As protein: CASSHIESNQPQHF.

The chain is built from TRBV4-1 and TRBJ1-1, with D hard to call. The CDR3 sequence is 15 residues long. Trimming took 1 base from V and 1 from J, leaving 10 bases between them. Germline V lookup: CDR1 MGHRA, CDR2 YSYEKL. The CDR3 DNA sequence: TGCGCCAGCAGCCAAGTTGTCACTACGAACACTGAAGCTTTCTTT. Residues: CASSQVVTTNTEAFF.

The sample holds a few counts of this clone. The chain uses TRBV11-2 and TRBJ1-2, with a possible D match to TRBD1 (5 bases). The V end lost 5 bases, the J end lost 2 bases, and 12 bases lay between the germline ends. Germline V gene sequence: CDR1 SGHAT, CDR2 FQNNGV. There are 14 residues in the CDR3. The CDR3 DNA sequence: TGTGCCAGCAGCGGGAGCGAGGGGAACTATGGCTACACCTTC. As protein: CASSGSEGNYGYTF.

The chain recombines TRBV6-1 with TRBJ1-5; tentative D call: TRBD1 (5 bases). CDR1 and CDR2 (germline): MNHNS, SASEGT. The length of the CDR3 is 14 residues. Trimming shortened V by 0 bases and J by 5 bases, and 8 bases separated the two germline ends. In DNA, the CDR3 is TGTGCCAGCAGTGAAGCCCAGGGTGATCAGCCCCAGCATTTT. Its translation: CASSEAQGDQPQHF.

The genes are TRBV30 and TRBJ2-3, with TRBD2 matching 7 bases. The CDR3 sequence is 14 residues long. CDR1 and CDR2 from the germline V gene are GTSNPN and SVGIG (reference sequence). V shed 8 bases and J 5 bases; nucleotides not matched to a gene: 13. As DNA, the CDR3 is TGTGCCAGCAGCTGGGGAGGGGCCGGAGATACGCAGTATTTT. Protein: CASSWGGAGDTQYF. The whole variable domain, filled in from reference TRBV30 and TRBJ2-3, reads SQTIHQWPATLVQPVGSPLSLECTVEGTSNPNLYWYRQAAGRGLQLLFYSVGIGQISSEVPQNLSASRPQDRQFILSSKKLLLSDSGFYLCASSWGGAGDTQYFGPGTRLTVL.